This TCR beta chain comes out of a study of CD8 T cells in Susac syndrome. In regard to this clonotype: Its antigen is not identified.

cDNA came from about 0.5 to 1 ug RNA primed by random hexamers. TCRdb processed the immunoSEQ multiplex PCR reads anew with MiXCR; each CDR3 protein has one entry. The data show some 190,000 distinct CDR3 sequences, approximately 94% seen once. The trim removed 4 bases at V and 11 bases at J, leaving 8 bases unmatched. Germline V gene lookup returns CDR1 SGHTA and CDR2 FQGTGA. This CDR3 comprises 13 residues. Sequencing of TCR beta, carried out with a high-throughput approach, was applied to CD8+ and CD4+ T cells from the blood. Both CD4+ and CD8+ T cells were negatively isolated, and TEMRA cells underwent FACS enrichment. Whole-study results and caveats: The authors acknowledged that their TCR sequencing and HLA analysis involved a relatively small number of individuals.

Sequenced sample: CD4+ T cells from PBMCs. This chain connects TRBV7-3 to TRBJ2-1; 7 bases fit TRBD2. This receptor was taken from a human donor with Susac syndrome. The CDR3 DNA is TGTGCCAGCAGCTCGATTCAGGGAGGGCAGCAGTTCTTC. Translating gives CASSSIQGGQQFF.